This TCR beta chain was documented in a study of Ad26.COV2.S vaccination and SARS-CoV-2 variants. Whole-study findings and limits: Spike-specific TCR breadth in vaccine recipients exceeded that seen in placebo recipients.

A word on this clone: The target antigen is unknown.

Clones were sequenced by immunoSEQ multiplex PCR, and TCRdb holds only the in-frame ones, with some missing. There are roughly 410,000 clones in the sample; roughly 85% occur only once, and around 7.4% lies in the top ten. The sample's treatment: around 19 received Ad26.COV2.S at low or high dose, single or two shots; roughly five received placebo; per-sample allocation not given. Sample collection was performed on day 63 after the first vaccine or placebo injection. The source was peripheral blood, collected in a trial of Ad26.COV2.S vaccine versus placebo. This TCR came from a person between 18 and 65 years old who received the Ad26.COV2.S COVID-19 vaccine or a placebo.

The DNA of the CDR3 is TGTGCCAGCAGTATAACAGGGGTTACCGGGGAGCTGTTTTTT. Protein sequence: CASSITGVTGELFF. The chain recombines TRBV6-6 with TRBJ2-2; TRBD1 matches 7 bases. Germline values: CDR1 MNHNY, CDR2 SVGAGI (reference sequence). J lost 5 bases, V lost 5 bases, and 5 bases had no gene match. The CDR3 runs to 14 residues.